Presented here are 25 T cell receptor beta chains from one specimen sequenced in a study of OX40 agonist ivuxolimab in advanced cancers. Repertoires were generated with immunoSEQ multiplex PCR, while TCRdb's copy carries only in-frame clones and drops some. Of tens of thousands of clones listed, less than 85% are singletons. Here the sequenced sample was CD4+ or CD8+ T cells sorted from blood, taken in a trial of the OX40 agonist ivuxolimab. The receptor source for this set is an adult with an advanced solid tumor such as melanoma, head and neck, liver or kidney cancer.

This chain joins TRBV2 and TRBJ2-1; D not resolved. This CDR3 region has 11 residues. CDR1 is SNHLY, CDR2 FYNNEI, per germline. Trimming left V 4 bases short and J 8 bases short, with 6 bases between. The CDR3 protein is CASSVPYEQFF. The CDR3 nucleotides are TGTGCCAGCAGTGTGCCCTATGAGCAGTTCTTC.

The CDR3 is CASSPQVEQFF. The CDR3 DNA reads as TGTGCCAGCAGCCCACAGGTTGAGCAGTTCTTC. The rearrangement links TRBV7-9 to TRBJ2-1, with D maybe TRBD1 (5 bases). Germline V CDR1 and CDR2: SEHNR, FQNEAQ (reference sequence). The V end lost 5 bases, the J end lost 9 bases, and 8 bases lay between the germline ends. The CDR3 consists of 11 residues.

The chain carries TRBV6-6 and TRBJ2-5, with 9 bases matching TRBD1. The CDR3 is made up of 14 amino acids. Losses at the gene ends were 4 bases for V and 4 bases for J; bases not matched to a gene: 4. Germline V gives CDR1 MNHNY, CDR2 SVGAGI (reference sequence). CDR3 DNA: TGTGCCAGCAGTTGGGACAGGGTTCGAGAGACCCAGTACTTC. Encoded protein: CASSWDRVRETQYF.

The chain combines TRBV27 with TRBJ2-3; TRBD1 matches at 8 bases. V dropped 3 bases and J dropped 1; count of bases not matched to a gene: 3. The CDR3 sequence is 15 residues long. Germline loops: CDR1 MNHEY, CDR2 SMNVEV (reference sequence). The CDR3 is CASSLYRGGTDTQYF. The DNA for the CDR3 is TGTGCCAGCAGTTTGTACAGGGGGGGCACAGATACGCAGTATTTT.

The table lists this clone with a count of one. The rearrangement joins TRBV28 to TRBJ1-1; D gene unclear. This CDR3 comprises 14 residues. The germline gives CDR1 MDHEN, CDR2 SYDVKM. V was shortened by 1 base and J by 1 base, with 7 bases between the two germline ends. This chain's CDR3 is CASSLLGGNTEAFF. CDR3 DNA: TGTGCCAGCAGTTTATTGGGCGGGAACACTGAAGCTTTCTTT.

V is TRBV28 and J is TRBJ1-5; tentative D call: TRBD1 (5 bases). With 2 bases removed from V and 7 bases from J, the gap between germline ends came to 12 bases. The CDR3 is 14 amino acids. Germline CDR1 MDHEN, CDR2 SYDVKM. The CDR3 protein is CASSLPAGPQPQHF. The CDR3 coding sequence is TGTGCCAGCAGTTTACCGGCAGGGCCCCAGCCCCAGCATTTT.

The chain links TRBV2 to TRBJ1-4; 10 bases are shared with TRBD1. Losses at the gene ends were 7 bases for V and 7 bases for J; bases not matched to a gene: 3. There are 13 residues in the CDR3. Looked up from germline, CDR1 is SNHLY and CDR2 is FYNNEI. The CDR3 here is CASMGTGVEKLFF. The DNA for the CDR3 is TGTGCCAGCATGGGGACAGGGGTTGAAAAACTGTTTTTT.

The rearrangement links TRBV19 to TRBJ1-2, with D possibly TRBD1 on 5 matching bases. Trimming cost V 6 bases and J 1 base, with 6 bases left between them. The V gene's germline CDR1 is LNHDA and CDR2 SQIVND (reference sequence). This CDR3 has 12 amino acids. The CDR3 DNA sequence: TGTGCCAGTAGGGACAATAACTATGGCTACACCTTC. Translating it yields CASRDNNYGYTF.

V and J are TRBV6-1 and TRBJ2-3; weak D call: TRBD2 (5 bases). In germline, CDR1 is MNHNS, CDR2 SASEGT. Deletions cut 4 bases from V and 2 bases from J, with 10 bases between. This CDR3 spans 14 amino acids. The CDR3 DNA reads as TGTGCCAGCAGTGCCGGGGAACACACAGATACGCAGTATTTT. Protein product: CASSAGEHTDTQYF.

The V gene is TRBV1, the J gene TRBJ2-3; the table's D call, TRBD2, has no DNA check behind it. TRBV1 is given as a pseudogene. This CDR3 is built from 13 residues. In DNA form, the CDR3 reads TGCACCAGCAGCAGGATAGGAACTAGCACGCAGTATTTT. Protein product: CTSSRIGTSTQYF.

The chain joins TRBV5-1 to TRBJ2-5; 8 nucleotides line up with TRBD1. V dropped 3 bases and J dropped 1; count of bases not matched to a gene: 5. The CDR3 loop spans 15 amino acids. Germline CDR1 and CDR2: SGHRS and YFSETQ. CDR3 loop: CASSSTGAIQETQYF. The CDR3 DNA reads as TGCGCCAGCAGCTCGACAGGGGCTATCCAAGAGACCCAGTACTTC.

DNA for the CDR3: TGTGCCAGCAGTTACACTCTAAACACTGAAGCTTTCTTT. Translation: CASSYTLNTEAFF. The gene calls are TRBV6-6 and TRBJ1-1, with unresolved D. V shed 2 bases and J shed 2 bases, with 6 bases lying between them. CDR1 is MNHNY, CDR2 SVGAGI, per germline (reference sequence). CDR3 length: 13 residues.

The chain has TRBV27 and TRBJ2-2; D ambiguous. Germline V lookup: CDR1 MNHEY, CDR2 SMNVEV (reference sequence). V was pared by 2 bases and J by 6 bases, with 4 bases between. There are 12 residues in the CDR3. CDR3 region: CASSLISGELFF. The DNA of the CDR3 is TGTGCCAGCAGTTTAATCTCCGGGGAGCTGTTTTTT.

The CDR3 bases are TGTGCCAGCAGTGATCCCGGGGGCGCCGACTACGAGCAGTACTTC. The encoded protein is CASSDPGGADYEQYF. The V gene is TRBV6-1, the J gene TRBJ2-7; D might be TRBD1 or TRBD2, each matching 6 bases. The CDR3 covers 15 residues. V was cut by 3 bases and J by 3 bases, with 15 bases left in between. From germline, CDR1 is MNHNS and CDR2 SASEGT.

V usage is TRBV6-6 and J usage is TRBJ2-5; 9 nucleotides agree with TRBD1. CDR1 and CDR2 from the germline V gene are MNHNY and SVGAGI (reference sequence). J was trimmed by 4 bases and V by 0 bases; bases with no gene match: 6. The CDR3 length is 16 residues. CDR3 loop: CASSYSTGGGVETQYF. The CDR3, as DNA: TGTGCCAGCAGTTACTCGACAGGGGGGGGTGTAGAGACCCAGTACTTC.

J is TRBJ2-3 and V is TRBV2; perhaps TRBD2 as D (8 bases). In germline, CDR1 is SNHLY, CDR2 FYNNEI. The CDR3 covers 15 residues. V lost 7 bases to trimming and J lost 3 bases, with 17 bases between them. Here the CDR3 reads CASKRTSRGTDTQYF. In DNA form, the CDR3 reads TGTGCCAGCAAAAGGACTAGCAGGGGGACAGATACGCAGTATTTT.

The CDR3 DNA reads TGTGCCAGCAGCTTCCGTCCCGGGACAGCCGACGAGCAGTACTTC. Its protein is CASSFRPGTADEQYF. The chain uses TRBV7-2 and TRBJ2-7; 7 bases map to TRBD1. Germline assignment: CDR1 SGHTA and CDR2 FQGNSA. The CDR3 spans 15 residues. The V and J ends lost 3 bases and 5 bases, in that order; junction bases with no gene match: 10.

V gene TRBV30 combines with J gene TRBJ1-6; D is possibly TRBD1 (6 bases). Germline loops: CDR1 GTSNPN, CDR2 SVGIG (reference sequence). There are 14 residues in the CDR3. Between the trimmed V and J ends, which lost 6 bases and 5 bases, there was a span of 14 bases. This chain's CDR3 is CACYKGGDNSPLHF. The CDR3, as DNA: TGTGCCTGTTACAAGGGGGGCGATAATTCACCCCTCCACTTT.

The chain is built from TRBV2 and TRBJ1-1, with unresolved D. The germline V gene encodes CDR1 SNHLY and CDR2 FYNNEI. This CDR3 spans 13 amino acids. The V and J ends lost 6 bases and 1 base respectively, with 9 bases between them. CDR3 DNA sequence: TGTGCCAGCAGGGAGGACGGGAACACTGAAGCTTTCTTT. Protein product: CASREDGNTEAFF.

The count of this clone is one. V gene TRBV7-3 combines with J gene TRBJ1-5; possible D gene TRBD1, 6 bases. Trimming took 1 base from V and 3 from J, leaving 10 bases between them. The CDR3 runs 15 residues. The germline gives CDR1 SGHTA, CDR2 FQGTGA. This CDR3 reads CASSLKAGVNQPQHF. For the CDR3, the DNA is TGTGCCAGCAGCTTAAAGGCAGGGGTCAATCAGCCCCAGCATTTT.

The V and J genes are TRBV7-9 and TRBJ2-2; D may be TRBD1 (5 bases). The CDR3 loop spans 15 amino acids. V was shortened by 5 bases and J by 6 bases, with 16 bases between the two germline ends. Per the germline V gene, CDR1 is SEHNR and CDR2 is FQNEAQ (reference sequence). In DNA, the CDR3 is TGTGCCAGCAGCCCCCGGACACATCTCTCCGGGGAGCTGTTTTTT. Its translation: CASSPRTHLSGELFF.

This chain links TRBV11-3 with TRBJ2-5; D is ambiguous. Germline values: CDR1 SGHNT, CDR2 YENEEA. The CDR3 covers 13 residues. Trimming took 1 base from V and 0 from J, leaving 3 bases between them. This chain's CDR3 is CASSLGYQETQYF. CDR3 coding DNA: TGTGCCAGCAGCTTAGGGTACCAAGAGACCCAGTACTTC. The complete variable domain, with remaining parts taken from reference TRBV11-3 and TRBJ2-5, reads EAGVVQSPRYKIIEKKQPVAFWCNPISGHNTLYWYLQNLGQGPELLIRYENEEAVDDSQLPKDRFSAERLKGVDSTLKIQPAELGDSAVYLCASSLGYQETQYFGPGTRLLVL.

The chain combines TRBV11-3 with TRBJ2-3; 7 bases align to TRBD1. Germline CDR1 reads SGHNT; CDR2 reads YENEEA. With 5 bases clipped from V and 2 bases from J, the junction kept 7 bases outside the gene matches. This CDR3 spans 15 amino acids. The CDR3 protein is CASSADRTHTDTQYF. The CDR3 nucleotides read TGTGCCAGCAGCGCGGACAGGACTCACACAGATACGCAGTATTTT.

The rearrangement uses TRBV27 and TRBJ1-6; tentative D call: TRBD1 (5 bases). Germline V gives CDR1 MNHEY, CDR2 SMNVEV (reference sequence). The CDR3 sequence is 15 residues long. The V gene lost 0 bases and the J gene lost 7 bases, with 10 bases spanning the gap. The CDR3 region is CASSLSGQGNSPLHF. Here the CDR3 DNA reads TGTGCCAGCAGTTTATCGGGGCAGGGAAATTCACCCCTCCACTTT.

The CDR3 spells CASSRNSYQETQYF. The CDR3 nucleotides read TGCGCCAGCAGCCGTAACTCGTACCAAGAGACCCAGTACTTC. The chain couples TRBV5-1 to TRBJ2-5; D gene unclear. This CDR3 comprises 14 residues. CDR1 is SGHRS and CDR2 is YFSETQ in the germline V gene. V was shortened by 4 bases and J by 0 bases, with 10 bases between the two germline ends.